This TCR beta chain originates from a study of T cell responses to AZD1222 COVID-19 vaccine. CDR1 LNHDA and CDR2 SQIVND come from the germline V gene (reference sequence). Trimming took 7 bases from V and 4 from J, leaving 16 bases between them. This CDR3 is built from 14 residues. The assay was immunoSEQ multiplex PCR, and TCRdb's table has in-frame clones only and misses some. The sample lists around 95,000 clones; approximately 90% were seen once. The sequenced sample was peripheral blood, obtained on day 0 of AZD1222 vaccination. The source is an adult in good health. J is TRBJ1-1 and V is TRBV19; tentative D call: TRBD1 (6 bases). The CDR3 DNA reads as TGTGCCAGTAACCCAGGGACATCAAGCACTGAAGCTTTCTTT. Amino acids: CASNPGTSSTEAFF.